This T cell receptor (beta chain) was observed in a study of blood T cell repertoires in COVID-19. About the study: Italy, Spain and the United States were the sources of the convalescent and acute COVID-19 samples. Nucleic acid was either cDNA or gDNA, and it came from T cells, B-cell-depleted T cells, or PBMCs.

Looked up from germline, CDR1 is LNHDA and CDR2 is SQIVND (reference sequence). This CDR3 region has 15 residues. With 5 bases clipped from V and 5 bases from J, the junction kept 9 bases outside the gene matches. Study processing details: Reference gene primer amplification gave estimated nucleated cell counts. The protocol was immunoSEQ multiplex PCR, while the TCRdb copy is restricted to in-frame clones and leaves out a portion. V and J calls and clone size are as listed in that table; D and trimming were resolved from the DNA. Of approximately 140,000 clones in the sample, 80% to 85% were seen once.

The sample taken for sequencing was PBMCs or T cells enriched from blood (not recorded which). This chain connects TRBV19 to TRBJ2-5, with 9 bases identical to TRBD1. The source of this sequence is a woman between 45 and 65 years old who had been exposed to COVID-19. As DNA, the CDR3 is TGTGCCAGTAGTCCCTCGGACAGGGGTTTTGAGACCCAGTACTTC. This encodes CASSPSDRGFETQYF.